This T cell receptor beta chain was sequenced for a study of blood T cell repertoires in COVID-19. About the study: COVID-19 samples, acute and convalescent, were from the United States, Italy and Spain. From T cells, B-cell-depleted T cells, or PBMCs came the material, which was cDNA or gDNA.

Participants were aged about 18 to 90 years, lived in 20 to 25 US areas, and enrolled virtually. Under the authors' procedure: The assay estimated nucleated cells by amplifying reference gene primers. The method was immunoSEQ multiplex PCR; TCRdb's version includes in-frame clones alone and lacks a portion of them. The V and J calls and clone size come from that table; D and trimming were worked out from the DNA. The data hold about 220,000 clones, with 85% to 90% observed a single time. Trimming left V 2 bases short and J 8 bases short, with 13 bases between. The CDR3 spans 14 residues. Per the germline V gene, CDR1 is MNHNS and CDR2 is SASEGT.

Sequencing used PBMCs or T cells enriched from blood (not recorded which). This sequence joins TRBV6-1 and TRBJ1-5, with D possibly TRBD1 on 5 matching bases. The TCR sequence derives from a woman aged 45-60 years with acute COVID-19. Here the CDR3 reads CASSEIQGWKPQHF. The DNA for the CDR3 is TGTGCCAGCAGTGAAATTCAGGGATGGAAGCCCCAGCATTTT.